This T cell receptor (beta chain) was sequenced during a study of T cell responses to AZD1222 COVID-19 vaccine (dated by TCRdb to the early 2020s). Background on the whole study: A total of 240 or so trial participants underwent TCR sequencing, of whom 200 to 220 had received two doses of AZD1222 and 26 had received two doses of the MenACWY control vaccine. Trial participants were enrolled into age subgroups of 18-55, 56-69 and 70-plus years, which contained about 150, 28 and 57 TCR-sequenced participants, respectively.

A note on this clone: Its recognized antigen is unknown. No quality values exist for individual bases; no much larger clone is one base distant.

The full study reports these points: Conclusions about previously exposed vaccinees were limited because only a handful of AZD1222 recipients were SARS-CoV-2 seropositive at baseline. Because no samples from the day 14 peak response were available, repertoires could be characterized only after the peak T cell response. Participants were mostly white British and included more females than males, and it was suggested by the authors that clonal diversity may have been underestimated. Reportedly, close to half of the unique spike-specific TCRs recognized epitopes lying outside the regions that are mutated in the B.1.351 and B.1.1.7 variants. CD4 TCRs associated with the vaccine covered the entire spike protein, and the dominant responses were in regions 160-218 and 743-854. A significant rise in spike-specific TCR breadth and depth was observed after two AZD1222 doses relative to day 0 and relative to MenACWY recipients. In the small 56-69-year group, the increase in depth fell short of significance, most likely because of low power.

This specimen's time point label, interpreted: baseline before first vaccination. The treatment or condition label of this sample denotes: meningococcal conjugate vaccine given as trial control. The vaccinee samples were drawn from two UK trials, COV001 and COV002, one of which was a single-blind randomized controlled phase 2/3 trial testing AZD1222 (ChAdOx1 nCoV-19) in healthy adults. For TCRbeta chain sequencing, PBMC samples from trial participants were taken at day 0 and at day 28 after the second dose. The CDR3 regions of human TCRbeta chains were analyzed by immunosequencing. Concerning the study's data processing: TCRs in the repertoires were compared against a reference library of SARS-CoV-2-specific TCRs that had been generated with the MIRA antigen-specificity platform. Breadth was defined as the fraction of unique TCRs that were SARS-CoV-2-associated, and depth was defined as the fraction of total T cells that were SARS-CoV-2-associated. Using the MIRA data, each spike-specific TCR was assigned both to the spike region to which the TCR was reactive and to a CD4 or CD8 class. Log10-transformed breadth and depth values were compared by one-way ANOVA with Sidak's multiple comparisons tests. The table was pulled from immuneACCESS by TCRdb, which kept in-frame rearrangements only. Such tables lose some clones; where checked, under half of the loss comes from unresolved V genes, and the rest has no known cause. V, J and clone size derive from that table, while D and trimming were established from the DNA sequence. Across this sample there are 160,000 or so clones, with roughly nine tenths seen only once. Of the sample, roughly 4.5% is held by the ten largest clones.

Trimming removed 0 bases from V and 6 bases from J, leaving 10 bases between the germline ends. The CDR3, from cysteine to phenylalanine, totals 14 residues. Of the read, only the CDR3 DNA is kept; its 42 bases are in frame from base 1. CDR1 and CDR2, looked up from the germline V gene, are SGHRS and YFSETQ. Sequencing used peripheral blood, obtained on day 0 of MenACWY control vaccination. The sequence was collected from an adult in good health. The V and J segments used are TRBV5-1 and TRBJ2-1; D gene: possibly TRBD2, on 5 matching bases. The bases are TGCGCCAGCAGCTTGGTCGGGAAGGGCAATGAGCAGTTCTTC. This sequence encodes CASSLVGKGNEQFF.